This entry features one T cell receptor beta chain sequence. Its recognized antigen is unknown. No clone much larger than this one lies a single base away; base qualities are absent. The data derive from a study of multiple sclerosis patients with progressive multifocal leukoencephalopathy (dated by TCRdb to between 2018 and 2021). About the full investigation: Roughly 5 natalizumab-treated MS patients who did not develop PML were used as controls and were sampled longitudinally. Peripheral T and B cells were examined in MS patients who went on to develop PML (4 under natalizumab, 1 after alemtuzumab) as well as in treated patients who did not. A couple of patients on natalizumab who later developed PML were tracked over time from before therapy, through 6 and 12 months, up to PML onset. The study was designed to detect JC virus-specific or public T-cell expansions arising at the time of PML onset. What the authors observed across the whole study: Lower normalized Shannon entropy suggested less diverse TRB repertoires in most PML patients, whereas the natalizumab-treated controls showed values near 1. Although TRB clones above 0.5% frequency turned up only in PML patients, the clones expanded at PML onset were already present before and during natalizumab therapy. Analysis was restricted to peripheral blood, although for natalizumab-associated PML, cerebrospinal fluid or brain lymphocytes might be more informative. With only a small, descriptive cohort, it remained unclear whether the findings reflect JC virus infection or general immunocompromise. At the time PML developed, no common TRBV or TRBJ gene usage or preferential TRBV-TRBJ pairings were detected.

Taken from the germline V gene, the CDR1 and CDR2 loops are SGHTA and FQGNSA. From V the trimming removes 7 bases and from J it removes 6 bases, while the gene matches leave 18 bases of the junction unaccounted for. The CDR3 spans 17 residues, from the cysteine through the phenylalanine. The retained sequence is limited to the CDR3, 51 bases, with the frame set at the first base. The immunoSEQ two-step multiplex PCR at survey-level depth was used to amplify TRB CDR3 regions from genomic DNA. Synthetic inline TR CDR3 controls covering all V-J pairings were spiked into each PCR so that template counts could be estimated and amplification bias removed. Reads were processed so that amplification and sequencing bias were reduced, and quantification was performed against synthetic TR CDR3 analogs. Per the authors' processing: Raw data were processed in ImmunoSEQ Analyzer, removing out-of-frame sequences and CDR3s with stop codons, and genes were named by IMGT nomenclature. Normalized Shannon entropy, defined as 1 minus Pielou's evenness, was used to summarize repertoire diversity. Two TRB sequences were counted as identical only if the two sequences had the same V gene, J gene and CDR3. Public PML clonotypes were CDR3s found in two or more PML-onset samples but not found earlier, in controls, or in public databases. Skylign with the observed count method was used to analyze CDR3 amino acid composition at each position. In its TCRdb copy, this immuneACCESS table keeps in-frame sequences only and misses some clones. Where compared with another copy, unresolved V genes explain less than half of these, and the others have no known cause. The V and J calls and clone size are taken from that table; D and trimming were inferred from the DNA. The sample contains under 40,000 clones, about 91% of them found a single time. Jointly, the top ten make up roughly 2% of the sample.

Taken with the paper, the label for time point translates to: before natalizumab initiation. Interferon beta had previously been received by all listed patients, and all PML patients were female. T0 blood samples were collected before the first natalizumab infusion. Isolation of peripheral blood mononuclear cells was performed by Ficoll-Hypaque density gradient centrifugation. The sequence came from a man younger than 45 with multiple sclerosis. The sequence joins TRBV7-2 to TRBJ2-1; 7 junctional bases match TRBD2. Specimen: PBMCs. The DNA sequence follows: TGTGCCAGCACCCCACCCCGGGGGGAGGGCCGGGGCAATGAGCAGTTCTTC. This codes for CASTPPRGEGRGNEQFF.